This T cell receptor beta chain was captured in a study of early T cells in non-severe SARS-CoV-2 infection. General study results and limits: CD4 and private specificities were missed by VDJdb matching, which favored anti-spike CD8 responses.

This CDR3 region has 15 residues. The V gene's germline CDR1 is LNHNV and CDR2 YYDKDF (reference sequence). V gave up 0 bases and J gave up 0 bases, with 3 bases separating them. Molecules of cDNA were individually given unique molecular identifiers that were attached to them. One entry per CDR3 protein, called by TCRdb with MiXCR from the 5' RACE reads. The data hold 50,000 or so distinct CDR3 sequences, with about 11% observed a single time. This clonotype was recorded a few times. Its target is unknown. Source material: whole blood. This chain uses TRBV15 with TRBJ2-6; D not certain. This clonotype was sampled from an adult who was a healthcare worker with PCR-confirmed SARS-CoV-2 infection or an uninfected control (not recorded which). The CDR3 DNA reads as TGTGCCACCAGCAGAGACCACTCTGGGGCCAACGTCCTGACTTTC. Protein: CATSRDHSGANVLTF.